A selection of T cell receptor beta chains follows, all from one sample in a study of blood T cell repertoires in COVID-19. Assay used: immunoSEQ multiplex PCR; TCRdb lists only in-frame clones, some missing. Among 150,000 to 200,000 clones listed, approximately 80% were seen once. The specimen was PBMCs or T cells enriched from blood (not recorded which). These receptors all come from a man aged 65-85 years who had been exposed to COVID-19. The CDR3 runs from the conserved cysteine through the conserved F or W. The order of the fields is J gene, clone size, D gene, V gene, CDR3 DNA, CDR3 protein. A D gene is named only where the DNA matches it firmly. Clone size is shown for a subset of rows, as once, few, many or a class of expanded clone.

TRBJ1-5	few	-	TRBV20-1	TGCAGTGCTAGTGGAGATCCAAATCAGCCCCAGCATTTT	CSASGDPNQPQHF
TRBJ1-3	-	-	TRBV13	TGTGCCAGCAGTAATACTCGAGGTGGAAACACCATATATTTT	CASSNTRGGNTIYF
TRBJ1-4	-	-	TRBV28	TGTGCCAGCCGGGGGGAGACTCTATCAACTAATGAAAAACTGTTTTTT	CASRGETLSTNEKLFF
TRBJ2-3	once	-	TRBV19	TGTGCCAGTAGTAAGCCTAGCGGCACAGATACGCAGTATTTT	CASSKPSGTDTQYF
TRBJ1-5	-	-	TRBV30	TGTGCCTGGAGTGGAGCGCGGGACGGACGATCCAATCAGCCCCAGCATTTT	CAWSGARDGRSNQPQHF
TRBJ1-2	-	-	TRBV28	TGTGCCAGCAGTTTTGGGTCGAGGGGCTACACCTTC	CASSFGSRGYTF
TRBJ2-3	-	-	TRBV6-2/TRBV6-3	TGTGCCAGCAGCCCTAGACTGGATAGCACAGATACGCAGTATTTT	CASSPRLDSTDTQYF
TRBJ1-5	-	-	TRBV5-1	TGCGCCAGCAGACAGGACTCAGGGGGCAATCAGCCCCAGCATTTT	CASRQDSGGNQPQHF
TRBJ2-7	-	TRBD2	TRBV3-1/TRBV3-2	TGTGCCAGCAGCGGAGGGACTAGCGGGGGGTTCTACGAGCAGTACTTC	CASSGGTSGGFYEQYF
TRBJ1-2	-	-	TRBV28	TGTGCCAGCAGTTTCGGCTATGGCTACACCTTC	CASSFGYGYTF
TRBJ2-3	-	TRBD2	TRBV7-2	TGTGCCAGCACCGTCGGACTAGCTACAGATACGCAGTATTTT	CASTVGLATDTQYF
TRBJ2-5	once	TRBD2	TRBV4-2	TGTGCCAGCAGCCGGGGACTAGCGGGGGAGACGTACCAAGAGACCCAGTACTTC	CASSRGLAGETYQETQYF
TRBJ2-5	-	-	TRBV6-2/TRBV6-3	TGTGCCAGCAGTTACTCACGGTTACAAGAGACCCAGTACTTC	CASSYSRLQETQYF
TRBJ2-3	-	-	TRBV5-8	TGTGCCAGCAGCTTTATGAGCACAGATACGCAGTATTTT	CASSFMSTDTQYF
TRBJ1-5	-	-	TRBV19	TGTGCCAGTAGTCTCTTATCCCGTGGCAATCAGCCCCAGCATTTT	CASSLLSRGNQPQHF
TRBJ2-3	-	TRBD1	TRBV19	TGTGCCAGTAGTATAAGAGGGGGCGCTTTAGATACGCAGTATTTT	CASSIRGGALDTQYF
TRBJ1-2	-	-	TRBV25-1	TGTGCCAGCAGGGCGGGGGGCGCAGGGGGCTACACCTTC	CASRAGGAGGYTF
TRBJ2-5	-	TRBD1	TRBV5-1	TGCGCCAGCAGCTACGGGACAGAACAAGAGACCCAGTACTTC	CASSYGTEQETQYF
TRBJ2-1	-	-	TRBV4-2	TGTGCCAGCAGGCAAATCGGCGGGCGGGGTAAAGGTGAGCAGTTCTTC	CASRQIGGRGKGEQFF
TRBJ1-6	-	TRBD1	TRBV6-2/TRBV6-3	TGTGCCAGCAGTTATACAGGGGTAAATTCACCCCTCCACTTT	CASSYTGVNSPLHF
TRBJ2-2	-	-	TRBV9	TGTGCCAGCAGCCCTTCCCTGGGCGGGTGGGACACCGGGGAGCTGTTTTTT	CASSPSLGGWDTGELFF
TRBJ1-3	-	-	TRBV18	TGTGCCAGCTCACCCAGCTCTGGAAACACCATATATTTT	CASSPSSGNTIYF
TRBJ2-6	-	-	TRBV19	TGTGCCAGTAGTATTGCGGAAACTGGGGCCAACGTCCTGACTTTC	CASSIAETGANVLTF
TRBJ2-7	-	-	TRBV21-1	TGTGCCAGCGCTCGGACAGCTAGTTTCTACGAGCAGTACTTC	CASARTASFYEQYF
TRBJ1-1	-	-	TRBV5-1	TGCGCCAGCAGCCTACGGGGGACCACTGAAGCTTTCTTT	CASSLRGTTEAFF
TRBJ1-2	-	-	TRBV28	TGTGCCAGCAGTTTTATCCATGGCTACACCTTC	CASSFIHGYTF
TRBJ2-7	-	-	TRBV28	TGTGCCAGCAGCGATAGGTCCCTCTCGGGGGAGCAGTACTTC	CASSDRSLSGEQYF
TRBJ2-1	-	TRBD2	TRBV4-3	TGCGCCAGCAGCCAAGATCGGATAGCGGGAGTCGATGAGCAGTTCTTC	CASSQDRIAGVDEQFF
TRBJ1-5	-	-	TRBV4-1	TGCGCCAGCAGCCCCGATTGGAGTCCCCAGCCCCAGCATTTT	CASSPDWSPQPQHF
TRBJ1-2	-	-	TRBV23-1	TGCGCCAGCAGGGGGGGGAACGAGAGGTATGGCTACACCTTC	CASRGGNERYGYTF
TRBJ2-3	-	TRBD2	TRBV9	TGTGCCAGCAGCTTATTACCGGGACTAGCGGGGTGGGCAGATACGCAGTATTTT	CASSLLPGLAGWADTQYF
TRBJ1-2	-	-	TRBV5-8	TGTGCCAGCCGGCGGGTCTACGGCTACACCTTC	CASRRVYGYTF
TRBJ1-2	-	TRBD1	TRBV6-6	TGTGCCAGCAGTTACTCGGGACAGGGGGCGGAAGGCTACACCTTC	CASSYSGQGAEGYTF
TRBJ1-4	-	-	TRBV5-6	TGTGCCAGCAGCTCGGACAGATCCCTCCATGAAAAACTGTTTTTT	CASSSDRSLHEKLFF
TRBJ1-1	-	-	TRBV29-1	TGCAGCGTTTCAGATCCGTACGAAGCTTTCTTT	CSVSDPYEAFF
TRBJ2-6	-	TRBD1	TRBV28	TGTGCCAGCAGTTTGACAGGGACTGGGGCCAACGTCCTGACTTTC	CASSLTGTGANVLTF
TRBJ2-1	-	TRBD2	TRBV7-2	TGTGCCAGCAGCCCCGCGAGCGGGGGGCCTTATAGCTACAATGAGCAGTTCTTC	CASSPASGGPYSYNEQFF
TRBJ1-1	-	-	TRBV6-2/TRBV6-3	TGTGCCAGCAGTTACTCGAGGGTCACCACCTCACGTCGTGACACTGAAGCTTTCTTT	CASSYSRVTTSRRDTEAFF
TRBJ1-1	-	TRBD1	TRBV28	TGTGCCAGCAGGAGACAGGGAAACAGTGAAGCTTTCTTT	CASRRQGNSEAFF
TRBJ2-3	-	-	TRBV15	TGTGCCACCAGCAGAGATAAGAGAGTGGGCACAGATACGCAGTATTTT	CATSRDKRVGTDTQYF
TRBJ1-5	once	-	TRBV4-1	TGCGCCAGCAGCCAAGGTGGAGGCCAGCCCCAGCATTTT	CASSQGGGQPQHF
TRBJ1-1	-	-	TRBV7-6	TGTGCCAGCAGCTTAGAGCAGGACACTGAAGCTTTCTTT	CASSLEQDTEAFF
TRBJ2-2	-	TRBD2	TRBV6-5	TGTGCCAGCGGAGGACTAGCGGGCACCGGGGAGCTGTTTTTT	CASGGLAGTGELFF
TRBJ1-1	once	-	TRBV25-1	TGTGCCAGCAGTGATCCGACAGGTCGGAGCACTGAAGCTTTCTTT	CASSDPTGRSTEAFF
TRBJ1-2	-	TRBD1	TRBV5-1	TGCGCCAGCAGCCCATCCGGGACAGACTATGGCTACACCTTC	CASSPSGTDYGYTF
TRBJ2-2	once	TRBD2	TRBV7-9	TGTGCCAGCAGCCCCGGGACTAGCGGGGCGGAAGGGGAGCTGTTTTTT	CASSPGTSGAEGELFF
TRBJ2-7	few	-	TRBV7-8	TGTGCCAGCAGCCCGGGACATGGGTCCTACGAGCAGTACTTC	CASSPGHGSYEQYF
TRBJ2-6	few	TRBD1	TRBV19	TGTGCCAGTAGTATAGAGGGCAGGGGGTCTTCTGGGGCCAACGTCCTGACTTTC	CASSIEGRGSSGANVLTF
TRBJ1-2	once	TRBD1	TRBV6-5	TGTGCTACGACAGGGGGGAACTATGGCTACACCTTC	CATTGGNYGYTF
TRBJ1-4	-	TRBD1	TRBV2	TGTGCCAGCAGTGGAGTATTAGGACAGGGGGCGCAAAAACTGTTTTTT	CASSGVLGQGAQKLFF
TRBJ1-2	-	-	TRBV19	TGTGCCAGTAGTCCTCTTGGGGCCGGAAAGAGCTATGGCTACACCTTC	CASSPLGAGKSYGYTF
TRBJ1-2	-	-	TRBV27	TGTGCCAGCAGTCCTGATCCCCGGGGCTATGGCTACACCTTC	CASSPDPRGYGYTF
TRBJ1-2	-	TRBD1	TRBV19	TGTGCCAGTAGGGGGGCTGACAGGGTCGTCGGCTACACCTTC	CASRGADRVVGYTF
TRBJ2-7	-	-	TRBV29-1	TGCAGCGTTGTGTCCGCAGGGTCCTACGAGCAGTACTTC	CSVVSAGSYEQYF